This T cell receptor beta chain appears in the sequencing data of a study of shared clonotypes between healthy human individuals. Study-wide points: Larger estimated richness was generally recorded for naive subsets relative to memory subsets.

Donors, without exception, were Caucasian adults residing in Nashville, Tennessee. Per germline, CDR1 ENHRY and CDR2 SYGVKD. The CDR3 covers 14 residues. With 10 bases clipped from V and 4 bases from J, the junction kept 12 bases outside the gene matches. Only in-frame clones appear in the TCRdb table, and some are missing; sequencing was by immunoSEQ multiplex PCR. The sample lists fewer than 1.8 million clones, about 98.5% occurring once. About this clone itself: No antigen is known for it.

This TCR derives from a man aged 30 to 45 in good health. The source material was naive CD4+ T cells sorted from blood. Subset: CD45RA+ positively selected. The chain joins TRBV10-3 to TRBJ2-5; 7 bases fit TRBD2. DNA of the CDR3: TGTGCCACCTCTAGCGGCCTCGTGGGAGAGACCCAGTACTTC. Its translation: CATSSGLVGETQYF.